A selection of T cell receptor beta chains follows, all from one sample in a study of type 1 and type 2 diabetes patients. TCRdb independently ran MiXCR on the multiplex PCR reads; one entry per CDR3 protein. The sample lists under 300,000 distinct CDR3 sequences; around 47% were seen once. Sequenced sample: peripheral blood mononuclear cells (PBMCs). The receptor set was obtained from a man younger than 35 with type 2 diabetes. The CDR3 runs from the conserved cysteine through the conserved F or W. D genes are given only for firm matches. Only some rows state a clone size, as once, few, many or a class for expanded clones.

D gene: -; clone size: -; V gene: TRBV28; J gene: TRBJ1-1; CDR3 DNA: TGTGCCAGCAGTTTAGAGAAAGGAGCTTTCTTT; CDR3 protein: CASSLEKGAFF
D gene: TRBD1; clone size: many; V gene: TRBV30; J gene: TRBJ1-1; CDR3 DNA: TGTGCCTGGAGTTGGGACAGCCGGAACGCTGAAGCTTTCTTT; CDR3 protein: CAWSWDSRNAEAFF
D gene: -; clone size: few; V gene: TRBV20-1; J gene: TRBJ2-6; CDR3 DNA: TGCAGTGCTTCATTCACTGGGGCCAACGTCCTGACTTTC; CDR3 protein: CSASFTGANVLTF
D gene: -; clone size: -; V gene: TRBV20-1; J gene: TRBJ2-5; CDR3 DNA: TGCAGTGCCGAAGGCCGAGAGACCCAGTACTTC; CDR3 protein: CSAEGRETQYF
D gene: -; clone size: -; V gene: TRBV30; J gene: TRBJ2-7; CDR3 DNA: TGTGCCTGGAGTGAAGTCAGCAACTACGAGCAGTACTTC; CDR3 protein: CAWSEVSNYEQYF
D gene: -; clone size: few; V gene: TRBV12-3/TRBV12-4; J gene: TRBJ1-4; CDR3 DNA: TGTGCCAGCACTGGTCGGCCAATAGAAAAACTGTTTTTT; CDR3 protein: CASTGRPIEKLFF
D gene: -; clone size: -; V gene: TRBV7-8; J gene: TRBJ2-1; CDR3 DNA: TGTGCCAGCAGCGAACAGGGTTTGGGGCAGTTCTTC; CDR3 protein: CASSEQGLGQFF
D gene: -; clone size: many; V gene: TRBV7-2; J gene: TRBJ2-7; CDR3 DNA: TGTGCCAGCAGCGACTGGACTGGCTACGAGCAGTACTTC; CDR3 protein: CASSDWTGYEQYF
D gene: -; clone size: -; V gene: TRBV12-3/TRBV12-4; J gene: TRBJ2-2; CDR3 DNA: TGTGCCAGCAGCCAAGGTATCGTGGCCGGGGAGCTGTTTTTT; CDR3 protein: CASSQGIVAGELFF
D gene: TRBD2; clone size: -; V gene: TRBV4-1; J gene: TRBJ2-5; CDR3 DNA: TGCGCCACCTCGGGCAGCGGGAGGGCCGGGGAGACCCAGTACTTC; CDR3 protein: CATSGSGRAGETQYF
D gene: -; clone size: -; V gene: TRBV7-3; J gene: TRBJ2-1; CDR3 DNA: TGTGCCAGCAGTTTCTCAGGGTTCAATGAGCAGTTCTTC; CDR3 protein: CASSFSGFNEQFF
D gene: TRBD2; clone size: -; V gene: TRBV7-3; J gene: TRBJ2-2; CDR3 DNA: TGTGCCAGCGGAGAGGGTCTAGCGGGCCGCACCGGGGAGCTGTTTTTT; CDR3 protein: CASGEGLAGRTGELFF
D gene: TRBD1; clone size: -; V gene: TRBV19; J gene: TRBJ1-1; CDR3 DNA: TGTGCCAGTAGTCCGACAGGGGGTCAGAGGACTGAAGCTTTCTTT; CDR3 protein: CASSPTGGQRTEAFF
D gene: -; clone size: -; V gene: TRBV20-1; J gene: TRBJ1-1; CDR3 DNA: TGCAGTGCTAGAGTATCAGAGGGGTCTTTCTTT; CDR3 protein: CSARVSEGSFF
D gene: -; clone size: -; V gene: TRBV7-6; J gene: TRBJ1-3; CDR3 DNA: TGTGCCAGCAGCGTTCGACAGGCCAGCTCTGGAAACACCATATATTTT; CDR3 protein: CASSVRQASSGNTIYF
D gene: -; clone size: -; V gene: TRBV11-2; J gene: TRBJ1-1; CDR3 DNA: TGTGCCAGCAGCTCCTACGGACAGGAAGCTTTCTTT; CDR3 protein: CASSSYGQEAFF
D gene: -; clone size: -; V gene: TRBV30; J gene: TRBJ2-6; CDR3 DNA: TGTGCCTGGAGTACTATTCGCGGTCTCTCTGGGGCCAACGTCCTGACTTTC; CDR3 protein: CAWSTIRGLSGANVLTF
D gene: TRBD2; clone size: few; V gene: TRBV7-3; J gene: TRBJ2-1; CDR3 DNA: TGTGCCAGCAGCTTAGGGGCGGGAGGTGGTGAGCAGTTCTTC; CDR3 protein: CASSLGAGGGEQFF
D gene: TRBD1; clone size: many; V gene: TRBV2; J gene: TRBJ2-5; CDR3 DNA: TGTGCCAGGGACAGGGTACGAGCTTTGGAGACCCAGTACTTC; CDR3 protein: CARDRVRALETQYF
D gene: -; clone size: -; V gene: TRBV5-1; J gene: TRBJ2-3; CDR3 DNA: TGCGCCAGCAGCCTGACAGTTGGCACAGATACGCAGTATTTT; CDR3 protein: CASSLTVGTDTQYF
D gene: TRBD1; clone size: -; V gene: TRBV12-3/TRBV12-4; J gene: TRBJ2-5; CDR3 DNA: TGTGCCAGCACCGGGGCGGACAGGGGCTCATCTGAAGAGACCCAGTACTTC; CDR3 protein: CASTGADRGSSEETQYF